The 9 T cell receptor beta chains presented below share a single source sample, sequenced in a study of T-cell memory formation after mild COVID-19. MiXCR, run by TCRdb on the 5' RACE reads, gives a single entry per CDR3 protein. The repertoire holds approximately 46,000 distinct CDR3 sequences, roughly 7.2% seen once, with 0.79% in the top ten. The specimen sequenced was PBMCs or a T cell subset sorted from them (not recorded which). The receptors originated from an adult who had mild COVID-19 (a few samples of this study predate the infection). Cell type and time point are not known.

This clonotype was observed at least ten times. The chain is built from TRBV7-2 and TRBJ2-2; 9 bases agree with TRBD1. Germline-derived CDR1 and CDR2 are SGHTA and FQGNSA. The CDR3 covers 15 residues. V dropped 5 bases and J dropped 5; count of bases not matched to a gene: 6. The CDR3 spells CASSLKTGGTGELFF. The CDR3 DNA reads TGTGCCAGCAGCCTGAAGACAGGGGGGACCGGGGAGCTGTTTTTT. The full variable domain, completed using reference TRBV7-2 and TRBJ2-2, is GAGVSQSPSNKVTEKGKDVELRCDPISGHTALYWYRQSLGQGLEFLIYFQGNSAPDKSGLPSDRFSAERTGGSVSTLTIQRTQQEDSAVYLCASSLKTGGTGELFFGEGSRLTVL.

The chain employs TRBV12-3 or TRBV12-4 and TRBJ2-4; D is unclear. The CDR3 is 13 residues long. Trimming stripped 5 bases from V and 9 bases from J, with 14 bases between. CDR3 protein: CASSAQGLGIQYF. The DNA of the CDR3 is TGTGCCAGCAGTGCCCAAGGGCTCGGCATTCAGTACTTC.

The V call is TRBV20-1, the J call TRBJ1-2; D is undetermined. Germline V gene data show CDR1 as DFQATT and CDR2 as SNEGSKA (reference sequence). The CDR3 sequence is 13 residues long. V shed 3 bases and J shed 5 bases, with 13 bases lying between them. The CDR3 is CSASGSPGYGYTF. DNA for the CDR3: TGCAGTGCTAGCGGCAGCCCCGGGTATGGCTACACCTTC.

In its sample, this clonotype was seen a few times. The chain couples TRBV9 to TRBJ2-7; 15 bases fit TRBD2. The V and J ends lost 0 bases and 0 bases, in that order; junction bases with no gene match: 16. The CDR3 length is 22 residues. CDR1 and CDR2 from the germline V gene are SGDLS and YYNGEE. CDR3 amino acids: CASSVVRYPEGTSGRLSYEQYF. DNA for the CDR3: TGTGCCAGCAGCGTAGTCCGCTACCCTGAAGGGACTAGCGGGAGGCTCTCCTACGAGCAGTACTTC.

The V gene is TRBV5-4, the J gene TRBJ2-5; 15 bases agree with TRBD2. The germline V gene has CDR1 SGHNT and CDR2 YYREEE (reference sequence). The V segment lost 3 bases and the J segment 5 bases; nucleotides outside the gene matches: 2. The CDR3 length is 15 residues. The CDR3 nucleotides read TGTGCCAGCAGCTGGACTAGCGGGGGGGCCGAGACCCAGTACTTC. Translating gives CASSWTSGGAETQYF.

The chain has TRBV7-2 and TRBJ2-3; no definite D call. Germline CDR1 SGHTA, CDR2 FQGNSA. Between the trimmed V and J ends, which lost 5 bases and 0 bases, there was a span of 9 bases. The CDR3 has 14 amino acids. The CDR3: CASSTRRSTDTQYF. The CDR3 DNA reads TGTGCCAGCAGCACCCGCCGGAGCACAGATACGCAGTATTTT.

This clonotype was observed at least ten times. The chain links TRBV7-9 to TRBJ2-3, with TRBD1 identical over 7 bases. The CDR3 runs 16 residues. Germline V gene data show CDR1 as SEHNR and CDR2 as FQNEAQ (reference sequence). The V segment lost 5 bases and the J segment 0 bases; nucleotides outside the gene matches: 8. The CDR3 loop reads CASSHRGQTSTDTQYF. The CDR3 coding sequence is TGTGCCAGCAGCCACCGGGGACAGACTAGCACAGATACGCAGTATTTT.

The V and J genes are TRBV11-3 and TRBJ2-5; D may be TRBD2 (6 bases). The CDR3 has 16 residues. The germline V gene encodes CDR1 SGHNT and CDR2 YENEEA. V lost 5 bases and J lost 4, with 20 bases in between. CDR3 sequence reads: CASSELGLQALETQYF. The CDR3 DNA reads TGTGCCAGCAGCGAACTGGGACTTCAAGCCTTAGAGACCCAGTACTTC.

In this sample, this clonotype turned up many times. This sequence joins TRBV12-3 or TRBV12-4 and TRBJ2-3; possibly TRBD2 for D (5 bases). CDR3 size: 15 residues. V lost 3 bases and J 0 bases, leaving 10 bases between the germline ends. CDR3 sequence (DNA): TGTGCCAGCAGTTTCTTCGCGGGTAGCACAGATACGCAGTATTTT. This translates into CASSFFAGSTDTQYF.